This entry features one T cell receptor (beta chain) sequence. The table lists this clonotype with a few counts. No antigen is known for it. No base quality values were provided; no much bigger clone lies one nucleotide off. The library was prepared using 5' RACE. Sequenced on an Illumina HiSeq 2000. Template switching introduced a universal primer binding site; the final cDNA contained a unique molecular identifier, enabling accurate counting of TCR cDNA molecules. Specific primers in the conserved constant-segment region were used to synthesize first-strand cDNA for TCR alpha and beta chains. Each cDNA library was double barcoded, with a SMART-Mk sample barcode plus Illumina barcodes, to control for contamination. TruSeq adapter sequences, together with Illumina sample barcodes, were added in two successive PCR steps. The TCR alpha and beta cDNA libraries were sequenced on the Illumina HiSeq platform using custom primers. Per the source publication's procedure: Raw reads were processed with MiGEC to extract unique molecular identifiers, and MiXCR was used to determine CDR3 positions. For each individual, recombination models were inferred using an EM algorithm with the repgenHMM and IGoR tools. Shared clonotypes were analyzed with the tcR package in R, and sharing was normalized by the product of cloneset sizes. To study raw recombination without the effects of thymic and clonal selection, out-of-frame nonproductive sequences were analyzed. TCRdb's own reprocessing of the public reads used fastp at Q25 and MiXCR and kept productive beta chains. Each CDR3 protein gets just one entry, which takes the most common genes and DNA from the rows behind it. TCRdb, not the authors, supplied the V and J calls. The sample table shows roughly 1,500,000 distinct CDR3 sequences, and about 32% are seen once. More than 0.25% of the sample belongs to the ten largest clones.

The CDR3 numbers 15 residues from cysteine through phenylalanine. The entry retains the CDR3 DNA only, 45 bases that are in frame from base 1. From V the trimming removes 3 bases and from J it removes 1 base, while the gene matches leave 3 bases of the junction unaccounted for. The germline V gene (reference sequence) yields MNHEY for CDR1 and SMNVEV for CDR2. The source of the sample is a study of identical twins (dated by TCRdb to the mid-2010s). For the study in its entirety: To test whether fetal clonotypes persist, this study deep-sequenced TCR alpha and beta repertoires from monozygotic twins, from unrelated adults of various ages, and from cord blood. To rule out contamination, replicate twin experiments were performed at different times with different library preparation protocols. Results and caveats for the whole study, not just this receptor: Abundant cord blood beta clonotypes carried fewer insertions; young adult naive repertoires showed a weaker similar trend, while memory repertoires showed none. In monozygotic twins, recombination models systematically underestimated out-of-frame TCR alpha sharing, but the models matched the sharing seen between unrelated individuals. Zero-insertion analyses could be partly confounded by invariant T cells such as MAIT and iNKT, although diverse VJ usage argued against such confounding for most clonotypes. A weaker excess of twin sharing was found in beta out-of-frame sequences because the signal-to-noise ratio was lowered by fewer shared sequences. Conclusions relied on cross-sectional statistical analysis, since the same donors could not be followed over many years. Compared with coincidental sharing between unrelated individuals, out-of-frame TCR alpha sequences shared between twins had an excess of sequences with low generation probability.

Only healthy Caucasian donors were included. The sequence links TRBV27 to TRBJ2-7; the junction holds 10 bases that match TRBD2. This sequence was found in a newborn girl in good health. The source material was cord blood. CDR3 region: CASSFSSGSSYEQYF. The nucleotides read TGTGCCAGCAGTTTCTCTAGCGGGAGTTCCTACGAGCAGTACTTC.